This T cell receptor beta chain came from a study of PD-1 blockade in classical Hodgkin lymphoma. Generated by immunoSEQ multiplex PCR, the TCRdb table keeps only in-frame clones and is missing some. The profile covers approximately 60,000 clones, with around 88% appearing a single time and around 13% taken by the ten largest. As regards this clone: Its antigen remains unknown.

General study findings and limits: Patients with a complete response exhibited baseline diversity comparable to newly diagnosed patients. With respect to the repertoire differences, their causes, possibly disease activity or prior therapy, remain undefined.

Every patient had relapsed following autologous stem cell transplantation, and cohorts differed in brentuximab vedotin exposure. Progressive disease, partial response or complete response was each patient's best response. V was trimmed by 4 bases and J by 7 bases, leaving 11 bases between them. The CDR3 consists of 12 residues. The germline gives CDR1 LNHDA, CDR2 SQIVND (reference sequence). Sequences were derived from peripheral blood mononuclear cells (PBMCs), sampled at baseline. The receptor's source is a human donor with classical Hodgkin lymphoma. The chain couples TRBV19 to TRBJ2-7; D unresolved. The CDR3 bases are TGTGCCAGTAGTAACCCGGGTCGGGAGCAGTACTTC. This sequence encodes CASSNPGREQYF.